This T cell receptor beta chain was documented in a study of blood T cell repertoires in COVID-19. Overall study: PBMCs, B-cell-depleted T cells, or T cells provided the cDNA or gDNA that made up the material.

Trimming left V 5 bases short and J 3 bases short, with 5 bases between. Germline V gives CDR1 MDHEN, CDR2 SYDVKM. This CDR3 is built from 12 residues. Per the study methods: It was from reference gene primer amplification that nucleated cell counts were estimated. Some clones are missing from TCRdb's copy, which holds only in-frame ones; the method was immunoSEQ multiplex PCR. V and J calls plus clone size are reproduced from that table; the DNA served to infer D and trimming. The table lists hundreds of thousands of clones, about 80% of them singletons. This sequence originates from a woman aged 45-65 years who had been exposed to COVID-19. Material: PBMCs or T cells enriched from blood (not recorded which). The V gene is TRBV28, the J gene TRBJ1-3; D is uncertain. The CDR3 here is CASSPRGNTIYF. CDR3 in DNA: TGTGCCAGCAGTCCTCGTGGAAACACCATATATTTT. Complete variable domain (other parts from reference TRBV28 and TRBJ1-3): DVKVTQSSRYLVKRTGEKVFLECVQDMDHENMFWYRQDPGLGLRLIYFSYDVKMKEKGDIPEGYSVSREKKERFSLILESASTNQTSMYLCASSPRGNTIYFGEGSWLTVV.